This entry lists 20 T cell receptor beta chains sequenced from one sample in a study of neoadjuvant anti-PD-1 for oral cavity cancer. As to time point: after neoadjuvant nivolumab, at surgical resection. The data were produced by immunoSEQ multiplex PCR, yet TCRdb's version contains in-frame clones alone and is incomplete. This table holds about 23,000 clones, 25% to 30% found once. Sample: tumor tissue, taken after nivolumab (anti-PD-1) treatment. Every receptor here comes from a person between 35 and 79 years old with oral cavity squamous cell carcinoma.

The J gene is TRBJ2-1, the V gene TRBV30; D not resolved. This CDR3 region has 13 residues. Germline V gene data show CDR1 as GTSNPN and CDR2 as SVGIG (reference sequence). The V gene lost 0 bases and the J gene lost 12 bases, with 15 bases spanning the gap. The CDR3 bases are TGTGCCTGGAGTGTACTGCGGCTCCCGGGGCAGTTCTTC. Amino acid sequence: CAWSVLRLPGQFF.

The V gene is TRBV9, the J gene TRBJ2-4, with 7 bases lining up with TRBD1. V lost 0 bases, J lost 7 bases, and 4 bases stayed unmatched. The CDR3 is 14 residues long. Germline V gives CDR1 SGDLS, CDR2 YYNGEE. The CDR3 DNA reads TGTGCCAGCAGCGTAGGCACAGGGGCTAACATTCAGTACTTC. As protein: CASSVGTGANIQYF.

The gene calls are TRBV5-6 and TRBJ2-3, with 9 bases matching TRBD1. This CDR3 is 15 amino acids long. From germline, CDR1 is SGHDT and CDR2 YYEEEE. Trimming removed 3 bases from V and 2 bases from J; junction bases left unmatched: 4. CDR3 protein: CASSWGTGITDTQYF. As DNA, the CDR3 is TGTGCCAGCAGCTGGGGGACAGGGATCACAGATACGCAGTATTTT.

The CDR3 region is CASCPLGEPANYEQYF. The CDR3 DNA reads as TGTGCCAGCTGTCCCCTGGGGGAACCAGCCAACTACGAGCAGTACTTC. V gene TRBV16 combines with J gene TRBJ2-7; D might be TRBD1 or TRBD2, each matching 5 bases. The V and J ends lost 8 bases and 3 bases respectively, with 23 bases between them. The length of the CDR3 is 16 residues. Per germline, CDR1 KGHSY and CDR2 FQNENV.

The chain carries TRBV9 and TRBJ2-1; 9 bases line up with TRBD1. The CDR3 contains 15 residues. Trimming at V came to 3 bases and at J to 8 bases, leaving 9 bases not matched to a gene. Germline CDR1 and CDR2: SGDLS and YYNGEE. CDR3 DNA sequence: TGTGCCAGCAGCGAGGAGGACAGGGGCTGGGATGAGCAGTTCTTC. This translates into CASSEEDRGWDEQFF.

This clone showed up just a few times. The V gene is TRBV15, the J gene TRBJ2-1; D unresolved. V lost 2 bases and J lost 4, with 9 bases in between. Germline CDR1 LNHNV, CDR2 YYDKDF (reference sequence). This CDR3 region has 14 residues. For the CDR3, the DNA is TGTGCCACCAGCAGAATTGGGGTGTACAATGAGCAGTTCTTC. Translated, it gives CATSRIGVYNEQFF.

This clone was seen a single time. The chain uses TRBV7-5 and TRBJ2-7; the table gives TRBD2 as D, unverified against the DNA. TRBV7-5 is given as a pseudogene. This CDR3 is 15 amino acids long. For the CDR3, the DNA is TGTGTCAGAAGGAGGCGGGAGAGGGGTTATAGAGAGCAGTACTTC. Its translation: CVRRRRERGYREQYF.

This clone was observed many times. The rearrangement uses TRBV6-5 and TRBJ2-2; maybe TRBD2 (5 bases). This CDR3 is 15 amino acids long. Germline loops: CDR1 MNHEY, CDR2 SVGAGI. Trimming pared 6 bases from V and 4 bases from J, leaving 15 bases between. Here the CDR3 DNA reads TGTGCCAGCAGAAGCGGTGAAGTGGTCACCGGGGAGCTGTTTTTT. As protein: CASRSGEVVTGELFF.

This clone was seen only a few times. The V call is TRBV18, the J call TRBJ1-2; D gene uncertain. V was shortened by 3 bases and J by 3 bases, with 2 bases between the two germline ends. This CDR3 region has 11 residues. Germline V gives CDR1 KGHSH, CDR2 LQKENI. The CDR3 reads CASSPDYGYTF. The CDR3 coding sequence is TGTGCCAGCTCACCTGACTATGGCTACACCTTC.

This rearrangement joins TRBV5-1 to TRBJ2-1; 10 nucleotides align to TRBD2. Losses at the gene ends were 0 bases for V and 15 bases for J; bases not matched to a gene: 12. In germline, CDR1 is SGHRS, CDR2 YFSETQ. This CDR3 is built from 15 residues. CDR3 DNA: TGCGCCAGCAGCTTGGCCAGCGGGGGGGCCAATTTTCGGTTCTTC. Its protein is CASSLASGGANFRFF. The complete variable domain, with remaining parts taken from reference TRBV5-1 and TRBJ2-1, reads KAGVTQTPRYLIKTRGQQVTLSCSPISGHRSVSWYQQTPGQGLQFLFEYFSETQRNKGNFPGRFSGRQFSNSRSEMNVSTLELGDSALYLCASSLASGGANFRFFGPGTRLTVL.

Here the CDR3 reads CASSERIGGELFF. In nucleotides, the CDR3 is TGTGCCAGCAGTGAGCGAATAGGGGGGGAGCTGTTTTTT. The rearrangement links TRBV6-1 to TRBJ2-2; D remains unclear. There are 13 residues in the CDR3. Trimming left V 3 bases short and J 8 bases short, with 10 bases between. CDR1 and CDR2 from the germline V gene are MNHNS and SASEGT.

This sequence joins TRBV7-3 and TRBJ1-6; perhaps TRBD1 as D (5 bases). CDR1 and CDR2 from the germline V gene are SGHTA and FQGTGA. Trimming left V 2 bases short and J 7 bases short, with 9 bases between. The CDR3 is 14 amino acids. CDR3: CASSLGGGNSPLHF. CDR3 nucleotides: TGTGCCAGCAGCTTAGGGGGTGGGAATTCACCCCTCCACTTT.

The chain couples TRBV18 to TRBJ1-3; possibly TRBD1 for D (5 bases). Trimming removed 3 bases from V and 0 bases from J, with 12 bases in between. Germline values: CDR1 KGHSH, CDR2 LQKENI. The CDR3 length is 16 residues. CDR3 residues: CASSPFDSDSGNTIYF. CDR3 nucleotide sequence: TGTGCCAGCTCACCTTTTGACAGCGACTCTGGAAACACCATATATTTT.

This clone was seen only a few times. The chain couples TRBV27 to TRBJ1-1, with 9 bases matching TRBD1. CDR1 MNHEY and CDR2 SMNVEV come from the germline V gene (reference sequence). The junction had 15 bases not matched to a gene; V was cut back by 5 bases and J by 11 bases. This CDR3 spans 15 amino acids. CDR3 sequence reads: CASSPPGTGSNGAFF. DNA of the CDR3: TGTGCCAGCAGTCCCCCCGGGACAGGGTCTAATGGGGCTTTCTTT.

The genes are TRBV9 and TRBJ1-2; the D is unclear. CDR1 SGDLS and CDR2 YYNGEE come from the germline V gene. The germline V and J ends were trimmed by 4 bases and 0 bases, with 13 bases remaining between them. The CDR3 is 15 amino acids. CDR3 in DNA: TGTGCCAGCAGCCCCCGACAAGGAGCTAACTATGGCTACACCTTC. This codes for CASSPRQGANYGYTF.

The rearrangement joins TRBV7-9 to TRBJ2-1; weak D call: TRBD2 (7 bases). Germline V CDR1 and CDR2: SEHNR, FQNEAQ (reference sequence). This CDR3 contains 14 residues. The germline V and J ends were trimmed by 10 bases and 11 bases, with 24 bases remaining between them. In DNA, the CDR3 is TGTGCCACGCAAGGGGAGGGGACACTAGAGCAGCAGTTCTTC. Translation: CATQGEGTLEQQFF.

This chain connects TRBV21-1 to TRBJ1-2; the table names TRBD1, a call not compared with the DNA. TRBV21-1 is an annotated pseudogene. This CDR3 spans 14 amino acids. CDR3 nucleotide sequence: TGTGCCAGCAGCCCTCGGACAGGGATCTATGGCTACACCTTC. Its translation is CASSPRTGIYGYTF.

The chain is built from TRBV14 and TRBJ2-2, with TRBD1 matching over 7 bases. Germline CDR1 and CDR2: SGHDN and FVKESK. This CDR3 has 15 amino acids. V was clipped by 4 bases and J by 4 bases; unmatched bases: 6. The CDR3 DNA is TGTGCCAGCAGCCTACAGGGGATCCTCACCGGGGAGCTGTTTTTT. This codes for CASSLQGILTGELFF.

This clone was found a few times. V gene TRBV5-1 combines with J gene TRBJ1-4; no clear D gene. Germline V lookup: CDR1 SGHRS, CDR2 YFSETQ. This CDR3 spans 14 amino acids. Trimming took off 6 bases at V and 1 base at J, with 10 bases between the two ends. This chain's CDR3 is CASTEGLTNEKLFF. In DNA, the CDR3 is TGCGCCAGCACCGAGGGTCTAACTAATGAAAAACTGTTTTTT. The full variable domain, rest sourced from reference TRBV5-1 and TRBJ1-4, is KAGVTQTPRYLIKTRGQQVTLSCSPISGHRSVSWYQQTPGQGLQFLFEYFSETQRNKGNFPGRFSGRQFSNSRSEMNVSTLELGDSALYLCASTEGLTNEKLFFGSGTQLSVL.

This chain connects TRBV28 to TRBJ2-3, with no clear D. Per germline, CDR1 MDHEN and CDR2 SYDVKM. The CDR3 is 14 residues long. Trimming pared 3 bases from V and 5 bases from J, leaving 12 bases between. DNA of the CDR3: TGTGCCAGCAGTTTGGCCCACGTTGGAGATACGCAGTATTTT. It specifies CASSLAHVGDTQYF.